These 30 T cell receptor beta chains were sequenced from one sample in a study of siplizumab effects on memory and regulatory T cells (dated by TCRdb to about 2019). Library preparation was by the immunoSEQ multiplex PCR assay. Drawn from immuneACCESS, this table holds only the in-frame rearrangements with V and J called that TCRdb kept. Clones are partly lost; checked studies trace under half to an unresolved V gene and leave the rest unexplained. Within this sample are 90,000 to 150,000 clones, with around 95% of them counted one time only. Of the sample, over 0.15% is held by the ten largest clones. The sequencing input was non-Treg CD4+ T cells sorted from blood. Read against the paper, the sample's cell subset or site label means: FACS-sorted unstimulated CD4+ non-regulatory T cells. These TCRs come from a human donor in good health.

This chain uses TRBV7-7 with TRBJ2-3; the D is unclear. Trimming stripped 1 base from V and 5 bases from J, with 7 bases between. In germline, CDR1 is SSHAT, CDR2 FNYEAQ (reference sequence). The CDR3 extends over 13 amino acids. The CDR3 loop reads CASSLGGLDTQYF. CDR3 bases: TGTGCCAGCAGCTTAGGAGGTCTAGATACGCAGTATTTT.

The CDR3 region is CASRLVSGANVLTF. The DNA of the CDR3 is TGTGCCAGCAGGCTGGTATCTGGGGCCAACGTCCTGACTTTC. This chain uses TRBV6-5 with TRBJ2-6; D ambiguous. The ends were cut back, 6 bases at V and 1 base at J, with 7 bases in the middle. CDR1 is MNHEY and CDR2 is SVGAGI in the germline V gene. The CDR3 spans 14 residues.

The CDR3 sequence: CASSPDRGPYEQYF. DNA of the CDR3: TGTGCCAGCTCACCGGACAGGGGGCCCTACGAGCAGTACTTC. The chain is built from TRBV18 and TRBJ2-7, with TRBD1 identical over 11 bases. Per germline, CDR1 KGHSH and CDR2 LQKENI. This CDR3 is built from 14 residues. The V segment lost 3 bases and the J segment 2 bases; nucleotides outside the gene matches: 0.

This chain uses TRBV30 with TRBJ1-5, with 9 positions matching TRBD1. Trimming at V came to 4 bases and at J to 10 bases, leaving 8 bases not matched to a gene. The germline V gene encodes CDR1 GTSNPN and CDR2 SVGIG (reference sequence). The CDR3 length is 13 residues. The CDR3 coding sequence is TGTGCCTGGAAAAGACAGGGGGGTGATCCCCAGCATTTT. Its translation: CAWKRQGGDPQHF.

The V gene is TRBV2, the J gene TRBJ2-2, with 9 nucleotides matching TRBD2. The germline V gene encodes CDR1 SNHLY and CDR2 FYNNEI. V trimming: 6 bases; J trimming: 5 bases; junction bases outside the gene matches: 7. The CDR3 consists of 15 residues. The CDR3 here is CASRILLAGTGELFF. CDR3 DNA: TGTGCCAGCAGAATACTTCTAGCGGGGACCGGGGAGCTGTTTTTT.

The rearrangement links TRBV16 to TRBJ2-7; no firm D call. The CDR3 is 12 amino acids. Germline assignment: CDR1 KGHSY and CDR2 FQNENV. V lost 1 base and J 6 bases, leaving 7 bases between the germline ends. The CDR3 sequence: CASSQFPAEQYF. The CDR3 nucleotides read TGTGCCAGCAGCCAATTCCCGGCCGAGCAGTACTTC. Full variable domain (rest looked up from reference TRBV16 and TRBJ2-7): GEEVAQTPKHLVRGEGQKAKLYCAPIKGHSYVFWYQQVLKNEFKFLISFQNENVFDETGMPKERFSAKCLPNSPCSLEIQATKLEDSAVYFCASSQFPAEQYFGPGTRLTVT.

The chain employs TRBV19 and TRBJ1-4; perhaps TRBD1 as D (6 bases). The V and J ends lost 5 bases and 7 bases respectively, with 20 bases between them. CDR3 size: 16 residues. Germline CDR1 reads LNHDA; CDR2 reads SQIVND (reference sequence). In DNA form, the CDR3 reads TGTGCCAGTAGTCCAACCGAGGGGGGCGAGGGTGAAAAACTGTTTTTT. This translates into CASSPTEGGEGEKLFF.

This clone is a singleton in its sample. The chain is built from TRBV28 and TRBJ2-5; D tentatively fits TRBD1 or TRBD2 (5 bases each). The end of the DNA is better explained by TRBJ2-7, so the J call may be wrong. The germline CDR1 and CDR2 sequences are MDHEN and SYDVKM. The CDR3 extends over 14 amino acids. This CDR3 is CASSFWDGDYEQYF. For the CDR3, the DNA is TGTGCCAGCAGTTTTTGGGACGGGGATTACGAGCAGTACTTC.

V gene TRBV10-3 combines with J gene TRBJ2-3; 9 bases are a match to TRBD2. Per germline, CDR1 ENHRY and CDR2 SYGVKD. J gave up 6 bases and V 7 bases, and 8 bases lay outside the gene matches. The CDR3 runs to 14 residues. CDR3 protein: CAITSGLAGDTQYF. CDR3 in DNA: TGTGCCATCACTTCCGGGCTAGCGGGGGATACGCAGTATTTT.

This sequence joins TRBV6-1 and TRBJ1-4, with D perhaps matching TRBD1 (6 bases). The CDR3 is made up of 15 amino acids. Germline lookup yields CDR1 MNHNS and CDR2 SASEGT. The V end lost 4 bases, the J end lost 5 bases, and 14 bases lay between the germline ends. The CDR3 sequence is CASSGSVGGNEKLFF. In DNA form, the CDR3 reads TGTGCCAGCAGTGGATCAGTAGGGGGAAATGAAAAACTGTTTTTT.

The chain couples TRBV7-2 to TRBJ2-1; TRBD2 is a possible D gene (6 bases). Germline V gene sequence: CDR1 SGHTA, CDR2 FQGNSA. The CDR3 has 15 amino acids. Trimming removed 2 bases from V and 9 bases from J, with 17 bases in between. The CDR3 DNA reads TGTGCCAGCAGCTTAAGGGGACTCTCTTCAATTGAGCAGTTCTTC. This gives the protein CASSLRGLSSIEQFF.

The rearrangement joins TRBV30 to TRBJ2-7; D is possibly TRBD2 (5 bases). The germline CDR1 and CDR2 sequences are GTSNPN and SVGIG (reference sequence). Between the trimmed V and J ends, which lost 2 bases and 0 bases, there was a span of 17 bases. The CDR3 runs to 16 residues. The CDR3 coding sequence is TGTGCCTGGAGTTCCCCGGGTAAGCGGAGCTCCTACGAGCAGTACTTC. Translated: CAWSSPGKRSSYEQYF.

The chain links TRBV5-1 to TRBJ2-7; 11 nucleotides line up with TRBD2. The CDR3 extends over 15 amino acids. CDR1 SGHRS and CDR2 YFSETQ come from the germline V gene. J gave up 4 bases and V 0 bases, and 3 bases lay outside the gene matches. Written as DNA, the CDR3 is TGCGCCAGCAGCTTGGAGTCTAGCGGGGGGTACGAGCAGTACTTC. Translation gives CASSLESSGGYEQYF. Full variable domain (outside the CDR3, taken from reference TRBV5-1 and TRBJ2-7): KAGVTQTPRYLIKTRGQQVTLSCSPISGHRSVSWYQQTPGQGLQFLFEYFSETQRNKGNFPGRFSGRQFSNSRSEMNVSTLELGDSALYLCASSLESSGGYEQYFGPGTRLTVT.

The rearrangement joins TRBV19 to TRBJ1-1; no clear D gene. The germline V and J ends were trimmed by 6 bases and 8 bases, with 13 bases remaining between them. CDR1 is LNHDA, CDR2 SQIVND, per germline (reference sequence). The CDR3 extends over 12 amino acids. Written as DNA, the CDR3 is TGTGCCAGTAGGGGGAGGCGCCGCGAAGCTTTCTTT. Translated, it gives CASRGRRREAFF.

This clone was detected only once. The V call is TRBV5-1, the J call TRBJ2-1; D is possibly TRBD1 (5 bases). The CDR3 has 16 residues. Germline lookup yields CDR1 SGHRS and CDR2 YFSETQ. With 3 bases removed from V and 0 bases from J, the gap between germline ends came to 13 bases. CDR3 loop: CASSSLGQSSYNEQFF. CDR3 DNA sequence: TGCGCCAGCAGCTCCCTGGGGCAAAGCTCCTACAATGAGCAGTTCTTC.

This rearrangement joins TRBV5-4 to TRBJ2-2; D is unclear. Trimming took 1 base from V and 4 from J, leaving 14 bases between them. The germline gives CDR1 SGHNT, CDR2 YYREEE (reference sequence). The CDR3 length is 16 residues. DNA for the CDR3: TGTGCCAGCAGCTTGCCGTCGGGCGGCAGCACCGGGGAGCTGTTTTTT. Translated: CASSLPSGGSTGELFF. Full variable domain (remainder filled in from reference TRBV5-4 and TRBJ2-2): ETGVTQSPTHLIKTRGQQVTLRCSSQSGHNTVSWYQQALGQGPQFIFQYYREEENGRGNFPPRFSGLQFPNYSSELNVNALELDDSALYLCASSLPSGGSTGELFFGEGSRLTVL.

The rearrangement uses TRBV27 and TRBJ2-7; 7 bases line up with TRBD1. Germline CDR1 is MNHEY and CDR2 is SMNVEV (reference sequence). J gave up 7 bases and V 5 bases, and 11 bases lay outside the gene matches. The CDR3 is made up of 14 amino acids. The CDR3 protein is CASSPEDRIKEQYF. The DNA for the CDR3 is TGTGCCAGCAGTCCCGAGGACAGGATTAAAGAGCAGTACTTC.

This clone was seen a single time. This CDR3 reads CASSQDRNLDRGVDQPQHF. Here the CDR3 DNA reads TGCGCCAGCAGCCAAGATCGTAACCTCGACAGGGGAGTAGACCAGCCCCAGCATTTT. The chain joins TRBV4-1 to TRBJ1-5; TRBD1 aligns across 8 bases. The germline V gene has CDR1 MGHRA and CDR2 YSYEKL. The J segment lost 7 bases and the V segment lost 0 bases, leaving 17 bases of the junction unmatched. This CDR3 is 19 amino acids long.

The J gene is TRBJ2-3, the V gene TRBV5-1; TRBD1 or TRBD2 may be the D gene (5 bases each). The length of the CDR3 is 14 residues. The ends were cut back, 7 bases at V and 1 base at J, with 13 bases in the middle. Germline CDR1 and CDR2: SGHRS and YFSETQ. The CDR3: CASGYGTGTDTQYF. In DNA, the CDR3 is TGCGCCAGCGGGTACGGGACGGGCACAGATACGCAGTATTTT.

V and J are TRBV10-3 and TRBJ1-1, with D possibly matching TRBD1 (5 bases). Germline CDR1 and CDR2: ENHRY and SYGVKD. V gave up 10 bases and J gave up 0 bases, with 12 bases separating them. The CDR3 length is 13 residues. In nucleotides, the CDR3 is TGTGCCACCGGGACGGGGCTGAACACTGAAGCTTTCTTT. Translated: CATGTGLNTEAFF.

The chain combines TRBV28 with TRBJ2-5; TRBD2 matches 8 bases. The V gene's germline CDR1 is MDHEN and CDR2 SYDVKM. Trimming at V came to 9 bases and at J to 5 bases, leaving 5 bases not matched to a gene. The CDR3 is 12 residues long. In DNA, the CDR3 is TGTGCCAGTCGGACTAGCACCGAGACCCAGTACTTC. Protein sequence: CASRTSTETQYF.

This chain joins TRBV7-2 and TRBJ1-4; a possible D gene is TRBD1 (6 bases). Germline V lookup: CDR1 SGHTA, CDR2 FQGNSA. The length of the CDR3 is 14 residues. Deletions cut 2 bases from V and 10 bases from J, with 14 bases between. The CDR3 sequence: CASSLSRAGAKLFF. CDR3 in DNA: TGTGCCAGCAGCTTAAGCCGAGCGGGGGCAAAACTGTTTTTT.

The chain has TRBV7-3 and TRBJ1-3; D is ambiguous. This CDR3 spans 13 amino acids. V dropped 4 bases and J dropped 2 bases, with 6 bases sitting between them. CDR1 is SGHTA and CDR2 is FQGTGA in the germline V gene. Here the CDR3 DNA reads TGTGCCAGCAGCTCGAGCACTGGAAACACCATATATTTT. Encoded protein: CASSSSTGNTIYF. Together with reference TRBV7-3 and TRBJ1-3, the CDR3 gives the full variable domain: GAGVSQTPSNKVTEKGKYVELRCDPISGHTALYWYRQSLGQGPEFLIYFQGTGAADDSGLPNDRFFAVRPEGSVSTLKIQRTERGDSAVYLCASSSSTGNTIYFGEGSWLTVV.

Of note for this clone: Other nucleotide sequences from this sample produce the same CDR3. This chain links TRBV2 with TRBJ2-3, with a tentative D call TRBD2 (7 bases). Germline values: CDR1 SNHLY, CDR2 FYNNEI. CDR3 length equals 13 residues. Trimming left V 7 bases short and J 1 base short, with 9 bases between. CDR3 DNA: TGTGCCAGCAAAGGGGGGGGCACAGATACGCAGTATTTT. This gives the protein CASKGGGTDTQYF.

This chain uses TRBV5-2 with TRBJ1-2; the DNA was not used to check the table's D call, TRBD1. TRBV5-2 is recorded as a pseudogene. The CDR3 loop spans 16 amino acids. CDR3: CASKGAGEYESHGYTF. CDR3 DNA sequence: TGTGCCAGCAAGGGGGCCGGAGAGTACGAAAGCCATGGCTACACCTTC.

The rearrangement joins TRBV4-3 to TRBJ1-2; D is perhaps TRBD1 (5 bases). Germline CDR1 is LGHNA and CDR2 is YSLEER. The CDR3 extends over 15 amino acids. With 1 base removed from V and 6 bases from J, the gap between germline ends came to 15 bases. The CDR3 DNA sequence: TGCGCCAGCAGCCAAGTAGTGGGGGTTGGGAATGGCTACACCTTC. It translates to CASSQVVGVGNGYTF.

The CDR3 loop is CASSLARGQGETQYF. CDR3 sequence (DNA): TGTGCCAGCAGCTTAGCGCGGGGACAGGGCGAGACCCAGTACTTC. This chain joins TRBV7-9 and TRBJ2-5, with 9 positions matching TRBD1. Trimming took 0 bases from V and 5 from J; bases not matched to a gene: 4. This CDR3 has 15 amino acids. From germline, CDR1 is SEHNR and CDR2 FQNEAQ (reference sequence). The whole variable domain, remainder taken from reference TRBV7-9 and TRBJ2-5, is DTGVSQNPRHKITKRGQNVTFRCDPISEHNRLYWYRQTLGQGPEFLTYFQNEAQLEKSRLLSDRFSAERPKGSFSTLEIQRTEQGDSAMYLCASSLARGQGETQYFGPGTRLLVL.

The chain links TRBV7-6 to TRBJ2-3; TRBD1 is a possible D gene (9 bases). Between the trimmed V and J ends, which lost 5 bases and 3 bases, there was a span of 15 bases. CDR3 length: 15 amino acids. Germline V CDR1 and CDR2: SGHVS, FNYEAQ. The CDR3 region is CASSRGGQGTDTQYF. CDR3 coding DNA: TGTGCCAGCAGCCGGGGGGGACAGGGTACAGATACGCAGTATTTT.

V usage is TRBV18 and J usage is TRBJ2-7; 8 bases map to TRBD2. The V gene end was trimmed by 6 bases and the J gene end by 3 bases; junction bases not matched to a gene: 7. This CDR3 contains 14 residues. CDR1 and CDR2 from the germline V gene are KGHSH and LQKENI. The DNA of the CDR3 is TGTGCCAGCTCTTCCGGGGGGGGGCTCTACGAGCAGTACTTC. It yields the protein CASSSGGGLYEQYF. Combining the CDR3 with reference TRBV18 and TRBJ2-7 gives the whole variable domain NAGVMQNPRHLVRRRGQEARLRCSPMKGHSHVYWYRQLPEEGLKFMVYLQKENIIDESGMPKERFSAEFPKEGPSILRIQQVVRGDSAAYFCASSSGGGLYEQYFGPGTRLTVT.

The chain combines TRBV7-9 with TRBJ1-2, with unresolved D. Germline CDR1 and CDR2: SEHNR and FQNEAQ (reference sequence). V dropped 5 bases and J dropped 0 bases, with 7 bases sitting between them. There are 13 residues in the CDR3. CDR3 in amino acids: CASSGSANYGYTF. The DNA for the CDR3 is TGTGCCAGCAGCGGAAGTGCTAACTATGGCTACACCTTC. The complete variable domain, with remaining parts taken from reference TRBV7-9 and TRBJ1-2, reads DTGVSQNPRHKITKRGQNVTFRCDPISEHNRLYWYRQTLGQGPEFLTYFQNEAQLEKSRLLSDRFSAERPKGSFSTLEIQRTEQGDSAMYLCASSGSANYGYTFGSGTRLTVV.